These 21 T cell receptor beta chains originate from one sample sequenced in a study of T-cell reconstitution after alpha-beta-depleted transplantation in children. Unique molecular identifiers tagged the TCRbeta library. MiXCR was run by TCRdb on the PCR reads, yielding one entry per CDR3 protein. The sample consists of more than 550,000 distinct CDR3 sequences, 10% to 13% of them appearing once. Sequencing used PBMCs from the stem cell graft donor, obtained from the stem cell graft. These receptors were obtained from a human donor who donated a stem cell graft to a child with acute myeloid leukemia.

This clonotype was seen at least ten times. The chain combines TRBV12-3 or TRBV12-4 with TRBJ2-3; TRBD2 matches 12 bases. CDR3 length equals 16 residues. V shed 1 base and J 5 bases; nucleotides not matched to a gene: 4. CDR3 in DNA: TGTGCCAGCAGTTTAGGACTAGCGGGAGAAGTAGATACGCAGTATTTT. Amino acids: CASSLGLAGEVDTQYF.

V and J are TRBV20-1 and TRBJ1-5; D unresolved. Germline CDR1 DFQATT, CDR2 SNEGSKA (reference sequence). This CDR3 contains 15 residues. V lost 3 bases, J lost 3 bases, and 15 bases lay in between. CDR3 nucleotides: TGCAGTGCTAGCTCGGGGTCTCTCCCCAATCAGCCCCAGCATTTT. Translating gives CSASSGSLPNQPQHF.

At least ten counts were recorded for this clonotype. The V gene is TRBV5-8, the J gene TRBJ2-1; perhaps TRBD1 as D (8 bases). The germline V gene has CDR1 SGHTS and CDR2 YDEGEE. Trimming removed 4 bases at V and 7 bases at J, with 18 bases between. The CDR3 runs to 15 residues. The CDR3 loop reads CASSRTNRGGNEQFF. The DNA for the CDR3 is TGTGCCAGCAGCCGTACGAACAGGGGGGGTAATGAGCAGTTCTTC.

This chain joins TRBV27 and TRBJ2-2, with D perhaps matching TRBD1 or TRBD2 (5 bases each). The CDR3 consists of 16 residues. Per the germline V gene, CDR1 is MNHEY and CDR2 is SMNVEV (reference sequence). With 5 bases removed from V and 4 bases from J, the gap between germline ends came to 17 bases. CDR3 region: CASSPGRHGTTGELFF. The CDR3 nucleotides read TGTGCCAGCAGTCCGGGACGCCACGGGACCACCGGGGAGCTGTTTTTT.

The chain links TRBV28 to TRBJ2-1; no reliable D call. The germline V and J ends were trimmed by 7 bases and 7 bases, with 14 bases remaining between them. This CDR3 spans 13 amino acids. CDR1 MDHEN and CDR2 SYDVKM come from the germline V gene. The CDR3 region has the DNA TGTGCCAGCACCCCCGTCCCTTTAAATGAGCAGTTCTTC. This codes for CASTPVPLNEQFF.

The V gene is TRBV5-1, the J gene TRBJ2-3; D is unresolved. Germline V gene sequence: CDR1 SGHRS, CDR2 YFSETQ. Trimming cost V 0 bases and J 6 bases, with 8 bases left between them. The CDR3 extends over 13 amino acids. The CDR3: CASSLAYGDTQYF. The CDR3 DNA sequence: TGCGCCAGCAGCTTGGCCTACGGGGATACGCAGTATTTT.

This clonotype has a handful of counts. The V call is TRBV15, the J call TRBJ2-5; 10 bases are a match to TRBD2. The CDR3 contains 14 residues. The V segment lost 4 bases and the J segment 5 bases; nucleotides outside the gene matches: 4. Germline CDR1 and CDR2: LNHNV and YYDKDF (reference sequence). The CDR3 here is CATSIAGGWETQYF. The CDR3, as DNA: TGTGCCACCAGCATAGCGGGAGGCTGGGAGACCCAGTACTTC.

This clonotype was detected ten times or more. The genes are TRBV29-1 and TRBJ2-3; 7 bases are shared with TRBD1. J was trimmed by 6 bases and V by 6 bases; bases with no gene match: 6. Germline loops: CDR1 SQVTM, CDR2 ANQGSEA. The CDR3 is made up of 12 amino acids. This CDR3 reads CSVKGGSDTQYF. CDR3 DNA sequence: TGCAGCGTCAAAGGGGGCTCGGATACGCAGTATTTT.

The CDR3 reads CASSFAEAFTDTQYF. The DNA of the CDR3 is TGTGCCAGCAGTTTTGCCGAGGCCTTCACAGATACGCAGTATTTT. The chain employs TRBV28 and TRBJ2-3, with D unclear. The germline gives CDR1 MDHEN, CDR2 SYDVKM. This CDR3 spans 15 amino acids. Trimming stripped 3 bases from V and 2 bases from J, with 12 bases between.

In its sample, this clonotype was seen a few times. J is TRBJ2-5 and V is TRBV12-3 or TRBV12-4; no clear D gene. With 4 bases removed from V and 5 bases from J, the gap between germline ends came to 14 bases. The CDR3 contains 14 residues. The CDR3: CASSSPLPPETQYF. As DNA, the CDR3 is TGTGCCAGCAGTTCCCCCCTGCCCCCGGAGACCCAGTACTTC.

This chain uses TRBV30 with TRBJ2-1; D ambiguous. The CDR3 loop spans 10 amino acids. Trimming shortened V by 0 bases and J by 10 bases, and 4 bases separated the two germline ends. Germline V gene data show CDR1 as GTSNPN and CDR2 as SVGIG (reference sequence). The CDR3 DNA follows: TGTGCCTGGAGTGTAGAAGAGCAGTTCTTC. It is translated as CAWSVEEQFF.

V and J are TRBV6-2 or TRBV6-3 and TRBJ1-5, with 7 bases lining up with TRBD1. V lost 6 bases, J lost 5 bases, and 10 bases stayed unmatched. The CDR3 totals 15 residues. Germline V gene lookup returns CDR1 MNHEY and CDR2 SVGEGT. The DNA of the CDR3 is TGTGCCAGCAGACTGGGGACAGATTATTATCAGCCCCAGCATTTT. This sequence encodes CASRLGTDYYQPQHF.

In its sample, this clonotype was seen a few times. The chain combines TRBV20-1 with TRBJ2-7; D ambiguous. This CDR3 is built from 13 residues. From germline, CDR1 is DFQATT and CDR2 SNEGSKA (reference sequence). Trimming removed 5 bases at V and 0 bases at J, with 11 bases between. The CDR3 DNA reads as TGCAGTGCTTCGGCGGACGGCTCCTACGAGCAGTACTTC. Translating gives CSASADGSYEQYF.

The chain employs TRBV29-1 and TRBJ2-3; D is uncertain. The V and J ends lost 1 base and 5 bases respectively, with 7 bases between them. The CDR3 sequence is 12 residues long. Looked up from germline, CDR1 is SQVTM and CDR2 is ANQGSEA. In DNA form, the CDR3 reads TGCAGCGTTGAAGGCGGCGGAGATACGCAGTATTTT. Translating gives CSVEGGGDTQYF.

In this sample, this clonotype turned up many times. The germline gene is not matched at one end of the junction; a read error may be the cause. The chain uses TRBV7-7 and TRBJ2-3; 11 nucleotides agree with TRBD2. Germline CDR1 SSHAT, CDR2 FNYEAQ (reference sequence). The CDR3 totals 14 residues. In DNA, the CDR3 is TGTGCTAGCAGCCTGGGACTAGCGGCAGATACGCAGTATTTT. Translating gives CASSLGLAADTQYF.

This clonotype was observed a few times. The chain is built from TRBV7-8 and TRBJ2-2; D gene ambiguous. The CDR3 loop spans 12 amino acids. Germline loops: CDR1 SGHVS, CDR2 FQNEAQ. Between the trimmed V and J ends, which lost 3 bases and 6 bases, there was a span of 5 bases. In nucleotides, the CDR3 is TGTGCCAGCAGCTTCCCCCCCGGGGAGCTGTTTTTT. It translates to CASSFPPGELFF.

CDR3 protein: CATSTTGITEAFF. The CDR3 DNA reads TGTGCCACCAGCACAACAGGTATCACTGAAGCTTTCTTT. This chain uses TRBV15 with TRBJ1-1; maybe TRBD1 (5 bases). Germline V gene data show CDR1 as LNHNV and CDR2 as YYDKDF (reference sequence). The CDR3 totals 13 residues. V lost 4 bases and J lost 4, with 10 bases in between.

J is TRBJ1-1 and V is TRBV3-1, with a weak D call TRBD1 (5 bases). The V end lost 2 bases, the J end lost 3 bases, and 25 bases lay between the germline ends. Germline V CDR1 and CDR2: LGHDT, YNNKEL (reference sequence). The CDR3 runs to 19 residues. The CDR3 sequence: CASSQHIIGIGGVHTEAFF. The DNA for the CDR3 is TGTGCCAGCAGCCAACATATCATAGGAATCGGAGGGGTGCACACTGAAGCTTTCTTT.

The chain combines TRBV24-1 with TRBJ2-5; TRBD1 matches 9 bases. The CDR3 runs to 14 residues. After removal of 3 bases from V and 4 bases from J, the junction contained 2 bases not matched to a gene. CDR1 is KGHDR, CDR2 SFDVKD, per germline. CDR3 in DNA: TGTGCCACCAGTGATCGGACAGGGGTAGAGACCCAGTACTTC. Protein product: CATSDRTGVETQYF.

This clonotype was detected ten times or more. V and J are TRBV6-5 and TRBJ2-7; possibly TRBD2 for D (5 bases). Germline CDR1 reads MNHEY; CDR2 reads SVGAGI. The ends were cut back, 1 base at V and 7 bases at J, with 17 bases in the middle. CDR3 length: 15 residues. The CDR3 coding sequence is TGTGCCAGCAGTTACTTGGGAGACCCTACGTGGGAGCAGTACTTC. The encoded protein is CASSYLGDPTWEQYF.

This clonotype was seen repeatedly, ten times or more. The chain couples TRBV7-2 to TRBJ2-5; D not certain. Trimming took 6 bases from V and 5 from J, leaving 10 bases between them. The CDR3 contains 12 residues. Germline V gene sequence: CDR1 SGHTA, CDR2 FQGNSA. The CDR3 is CASRSDGETQYF. The CDR3 coding sequence is TGTGCCAGCAGATCGGACGGGGAGACCCAGTACTTC.